These T cell receptor beta chains were read from a single sample in a study of T cell responses to AZD1222 COVID-19 vaccine. Sequencing used immunoSEQ multiplex PCR; TCRdb keeps in-frame clones, though not all of them. Here the sample spans some 80,000 clones, roughly 90% being singletons. The material sequenced was peripheral blood, taken on day 0 of AZD1222 vaccination. These receptors came from an adult in good health. The CDR3 runs from the conserved cysteine through the conserved F or W. A D gene is named only where the DNA matches it firmly. Size tells how often a clone was seen (once, few, many) or the class of an expanded clone, and some rows leave it out.

v_call	d_call	clone_size	j_call	cdr3_aa	cdr3_nt
TRBV28	TRBD1	-	TRBJ1-5	CASSLTGVGNQPQHF	TGTGCCAGCAGTTTAACAGGGGTGGGCAATCAGCCCCAGCATTTT
TRBV28	TRBD1	-	TRBJ1-2	CASSSRDRAFNYGYTF	TGTGCCAGCAGTTCCCGGGACAGGGCTTTTAACTATGGCTACACCTTC
TRBV7-2	-	-	TRBJ1-4	CASSSGRENEKLFF	TGTGCCAGCAGCTCCGGGCGGGAAAATGAAAAACTGTTTTTT
TRBV28	-	once	TRBJ2-7	CASRMGYEQYF	TGTGCCAGCAGGATGGGATACGAGCAGTACTTC
TRBV18	-	-	TRBJ2-2	CASSQDLNTGELFF	TGTGCCAGCTCACAGGACCTGAACACCGGGGAGCTGTTTTTT
TRBV19	-	few	TRBJ1-3	CASSIGVSGNTIYF	TGTGCCAGTAGTATAGGAGTCTCTGGAAACACCATATATTTT
TRBV6-5	TRBD1	-	TRBJ1-2	CASSNSGQGNGYTF	TGTGCCAGCAGTAACTCCGGACAGGGTAATGGCTACACCTTC
TRBV24-1	-	-	TRBJ1-1	CATRPVGRSEAFF	TGTGCCACCAGACCGGTTGGAAGATCTGAAGCTTTCTTT
TRBV10-2	-	-	TRBJ1-4	CASSAGEGTNEKLFF	TGCGCCAGCAGTGCGGGGGAGGGAACTAATGAAAAACTGTTTTTT
TRBV3-1/TRBV3-2	TRBD1	-	TRBJ1-2	CASSPDRRANYGYTF	TGTGCCAGCAGCCCGGACAGGAGAGCTAACTATGGCTACACCTTC
TRBV30	TRBD1	few	TRBJ1-4	CAWSGSGTGNEKLFF	TGTGCCTGGAGTGGGAGCGGGACAGGGAATGAAAAACTGTTTTTT
TRBV7-2	-	-	TRBJ2-7	CASSSYTDSSYEQYF	TGTGCCAGCAGCTCCTATACTGATAGCTCCTACGAGCAGTACTTC
TRBV28	TRBD1	-	TRBJ1-2	CASRRHSGGVGLGGYTF	TGTGCCAGCAGGCGTCACTCAGGGGGCGTCGGCCTTGGGGGCTACACCTTC
TRBV15	-	-	TRBJ1-6	CATSRDQGLFSSYNSPLHF	TGTGCCACCAGCAGAGATCAAGGACTCTTCAGCTCCTATAATTCACCCCTCCACTTT
TRBV6-1	-	-	TRBJ2-1	CASSESGGYSYNEQFF	TGTGCCAGCAGTGAATCTGGAGGTTACTCCTACAATGAGCAGTTCTTC
TRBV7-2	TRBD2	-	TRBJ2-5	CASSARLAGTGETQYF	TGTGCCAGCAGCGCTCGACTAGCGGGGACGGGAGAGACCCAGTACTTC
TRBV28	-	-	TRBJ1-5	CASSLGNRAYSNQPQHF	TGTGCCAGCAGTTTAGGGAACCGGGCATATAGCAATCAGCCCCAGCATTTT